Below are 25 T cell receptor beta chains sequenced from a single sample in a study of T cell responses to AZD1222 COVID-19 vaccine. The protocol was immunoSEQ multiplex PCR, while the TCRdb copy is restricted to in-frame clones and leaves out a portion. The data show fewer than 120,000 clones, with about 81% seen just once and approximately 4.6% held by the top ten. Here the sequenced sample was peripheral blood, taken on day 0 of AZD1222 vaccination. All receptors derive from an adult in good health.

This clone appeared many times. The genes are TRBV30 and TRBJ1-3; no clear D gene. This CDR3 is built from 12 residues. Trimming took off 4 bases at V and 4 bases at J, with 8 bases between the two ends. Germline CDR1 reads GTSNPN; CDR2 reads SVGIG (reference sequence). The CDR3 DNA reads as TGTGCCTGGAAGGCCAAGGGAAACACCATATATTTT. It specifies CAWKAKGNTIYF.

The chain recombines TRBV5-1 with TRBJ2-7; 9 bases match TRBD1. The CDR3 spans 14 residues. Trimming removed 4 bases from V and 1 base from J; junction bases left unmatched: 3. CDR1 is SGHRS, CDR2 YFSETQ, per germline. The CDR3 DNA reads TGCGCCAGCAGCCCCGGGACAGGGTCCTACGAGCAGTACTTC. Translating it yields CASSPGTGSYEQYF.

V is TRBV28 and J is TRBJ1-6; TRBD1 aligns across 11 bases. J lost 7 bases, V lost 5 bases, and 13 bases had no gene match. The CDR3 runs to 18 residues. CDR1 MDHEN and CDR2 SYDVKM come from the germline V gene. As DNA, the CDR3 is TGTGCCAGCAGTGGCAACGGACAGGGGGCTTCGAACAATTCACCCCTCCACTTT. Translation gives CASSGNGQGASNNSPLHF.

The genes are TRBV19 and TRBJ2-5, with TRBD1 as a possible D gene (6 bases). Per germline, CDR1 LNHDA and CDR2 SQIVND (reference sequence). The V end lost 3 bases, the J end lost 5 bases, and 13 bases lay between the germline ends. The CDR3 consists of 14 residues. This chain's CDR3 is CASSIARGRETQYF. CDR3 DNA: TGTGCCAGTAGTATTGCCAGGGGTCGTGAGACCCAGTACTTC.

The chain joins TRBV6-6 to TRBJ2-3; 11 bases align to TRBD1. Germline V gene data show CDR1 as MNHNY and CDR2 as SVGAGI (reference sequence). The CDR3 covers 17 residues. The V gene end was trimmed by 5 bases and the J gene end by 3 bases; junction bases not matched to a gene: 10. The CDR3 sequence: CASSRRAGTGGTDTQYF. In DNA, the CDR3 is TGTGCCAGCAGTCGCCGGGCCGGGACAGGGGGAACAGATACGCAGTATTTT.

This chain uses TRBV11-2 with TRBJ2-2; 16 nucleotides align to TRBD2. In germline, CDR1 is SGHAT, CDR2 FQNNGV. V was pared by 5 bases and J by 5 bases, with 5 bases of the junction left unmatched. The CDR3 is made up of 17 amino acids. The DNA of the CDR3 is TGTGCCAGCAGCAAGGGACTAGCGGGGGGGCGGACCGGGGAGCTGTTTTTT. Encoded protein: CASSKGLAGGRTGELFF.

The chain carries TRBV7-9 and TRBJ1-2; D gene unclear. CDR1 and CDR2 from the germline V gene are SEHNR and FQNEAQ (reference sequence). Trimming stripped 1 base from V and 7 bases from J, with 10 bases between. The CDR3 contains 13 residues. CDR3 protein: CASSLVPTAGYTF. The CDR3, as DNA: TGTGCCAGCAGCTTAGTCCCCACAGCTGGCTACACCTTC. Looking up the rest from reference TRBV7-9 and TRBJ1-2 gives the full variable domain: DTGVSQNPRHKITKRGQNVTFRCDPISEHNRLYWYRQTLGQGPEFLTYFQNEAQLEKSRLLSDRFSAERPKGSFSTLEIQRTEQGDSAMYLCASSLVPTAGYTFGSGTRLTVV.

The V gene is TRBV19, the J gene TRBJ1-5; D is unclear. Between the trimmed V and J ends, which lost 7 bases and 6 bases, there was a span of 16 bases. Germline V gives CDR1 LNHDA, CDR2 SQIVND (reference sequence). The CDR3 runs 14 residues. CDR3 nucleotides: TGTGCCAGTACAAATAAGGGCCTAGTTCAGCCCCAGCATTTT. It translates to CASTNKGLVQPQHF. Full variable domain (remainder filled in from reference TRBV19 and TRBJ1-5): DGGITQSPKYLFRKEGQNVTLSCEQNLNHDAMYWYRQDPGQGLRLIYYSQIVNDFQKGDIAEGYSVSREKKESFPLTVTSAQKNPTAFYLCASTNKGLVQPQHFGDGTRLSIL.

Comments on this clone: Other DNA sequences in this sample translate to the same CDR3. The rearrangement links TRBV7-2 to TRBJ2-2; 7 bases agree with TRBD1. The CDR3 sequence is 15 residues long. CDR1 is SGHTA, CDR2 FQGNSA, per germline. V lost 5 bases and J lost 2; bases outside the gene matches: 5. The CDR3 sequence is CASSPGTANTGELFF. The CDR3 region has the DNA TGTGCCAGCAGCCCAGGGACAGCTAACACCGGGGAGCTGTTTTTT.

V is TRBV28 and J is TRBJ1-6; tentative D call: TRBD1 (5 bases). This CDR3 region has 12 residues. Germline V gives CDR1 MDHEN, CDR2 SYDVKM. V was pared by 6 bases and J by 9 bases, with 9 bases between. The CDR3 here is CASSSGVSPLHF. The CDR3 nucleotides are TGTGCCAGCAGCTCGGGGGTTTCACCCCTCCACTTT.

For the CDR3, the DNA is TGTGCCAGTAGTATAGCATTGCAGCGGGGTACCTACAATGAGCAGTTCTTC. Translating gives CASSIALQRGTYNEQFF. The chain carries TRBV19 and TRBJ2-1; TRBD2 matches 7 bases. This CDR3 spans 17 amino acids. The junction had 8 bases not matched to a gene; V was cut back by 1 base and J by 2 bases. CDR1 and CDR2 (germline): LNHDA, SQIVND (reference sequence).

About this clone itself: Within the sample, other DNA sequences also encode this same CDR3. The CDR3 loop reads CASGLVYNSPLHF. The CDR3 bases are TGTGCCAGCGGACTCGTCTATAATTCACCCCTCCACTTT. The J gene is TRBJ1-6, the V gene TRBV28; D uncertain. CDR3 length: 13 residues. In germline, CDR1 is MDHEN, CDR2 SYDVKM. Trimming shortened V by 8 bases and J by 3 bases, and 8 bases separated the two germline ends.

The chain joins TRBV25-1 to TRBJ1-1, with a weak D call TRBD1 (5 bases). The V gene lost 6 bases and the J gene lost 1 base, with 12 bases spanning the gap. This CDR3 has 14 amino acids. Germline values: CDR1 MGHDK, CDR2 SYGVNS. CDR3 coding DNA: TGTGCCAGCAGGGGACTAGGTAAGAACACTGAAGCTTTCTTT. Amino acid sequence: CASRGLGKNTEAFF.

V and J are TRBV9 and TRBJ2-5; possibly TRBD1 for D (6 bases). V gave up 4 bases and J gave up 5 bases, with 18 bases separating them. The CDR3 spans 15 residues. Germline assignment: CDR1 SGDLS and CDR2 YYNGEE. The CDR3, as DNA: TGTGCCAGCAGCACCCGGGACAACCTCGGGGAGACCCAGTACTTC. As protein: CASSTRDNLGETQYF.

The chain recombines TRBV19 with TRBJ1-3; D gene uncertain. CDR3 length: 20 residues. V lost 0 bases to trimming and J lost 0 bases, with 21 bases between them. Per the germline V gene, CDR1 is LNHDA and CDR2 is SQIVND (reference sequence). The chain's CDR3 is CASSIDRSGGLDGSGNTIYF. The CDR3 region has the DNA TGTGCCAGTAGTATAGATCGGAGCGGAGGGCTTGATGGCTCTGGAAACACCATATATTTT.

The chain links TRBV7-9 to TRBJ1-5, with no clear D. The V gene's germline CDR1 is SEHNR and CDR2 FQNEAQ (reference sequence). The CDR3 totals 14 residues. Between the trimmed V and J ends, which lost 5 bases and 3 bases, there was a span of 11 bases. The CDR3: CASSPDGVNQPQHF. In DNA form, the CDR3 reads TGTGCCAGCAGCCCCGACGGGGTCAATCAGCCCCAGCATTTT.

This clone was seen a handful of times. This CDR3 reads CASSSGRGDEQYF. In nucleotides, the CDR3 is TGCGCCAGCAGCTCAGGGAGAGGCGACGAGCAGTACTTC. The chain carries TRBV5-1 and TRBJ2-7; D may match TRBD1 or TRBD2 (5 bases each). Trimming took off 3 bases at V and 5 bases at J, with 12 bases between the two ends. This CDR3 spans 13 amino acids. Germline CDR1 reads SGHRS; CDR2 reads YFSETQ.

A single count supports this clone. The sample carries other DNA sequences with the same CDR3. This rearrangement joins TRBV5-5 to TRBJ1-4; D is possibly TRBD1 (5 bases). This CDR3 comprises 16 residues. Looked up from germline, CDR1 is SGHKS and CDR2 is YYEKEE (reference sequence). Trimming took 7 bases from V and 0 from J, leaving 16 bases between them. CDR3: CASARRGGATNEKLFF. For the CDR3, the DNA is TGTGCCAGCGCCCGACGCGGGGGGGCAACTAATGAAAAACTGTTTTTT. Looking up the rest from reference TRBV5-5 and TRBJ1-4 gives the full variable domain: DAGVTQSPTHLIKTRGQQVTLRCSPISGHKSVSWYQQVLGQGPQFIFQYYEKEERGRGNFPDRFSARQFPNYSSELNVNALLLGDSALYLCASARRGGATNEKLFFGSGTQLSVL.

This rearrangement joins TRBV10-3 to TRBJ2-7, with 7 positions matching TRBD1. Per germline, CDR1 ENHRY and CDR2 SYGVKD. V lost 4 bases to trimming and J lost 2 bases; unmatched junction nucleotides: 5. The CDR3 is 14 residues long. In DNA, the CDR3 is TGTGCCATCAGTGGAGAGACAGGGACCTACGAGCAGTACTTC. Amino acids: CAISGETGTYEQYF.

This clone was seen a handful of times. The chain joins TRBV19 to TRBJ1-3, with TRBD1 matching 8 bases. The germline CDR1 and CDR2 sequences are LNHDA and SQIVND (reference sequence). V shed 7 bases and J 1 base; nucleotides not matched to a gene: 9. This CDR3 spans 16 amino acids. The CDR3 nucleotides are TGTGCCAGTATAGCAGGGGGCGTTAAGTCTGGAAACACCATATATTTT. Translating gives CASIAGGVKSGNTIYF.

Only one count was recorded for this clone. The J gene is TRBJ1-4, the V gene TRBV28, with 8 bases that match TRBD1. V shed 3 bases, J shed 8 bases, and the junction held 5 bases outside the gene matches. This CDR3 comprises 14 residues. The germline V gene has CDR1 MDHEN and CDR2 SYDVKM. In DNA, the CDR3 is TGTGCCAGCAGTTTCGGCAGGGGGCGCGAAAAACTGTTTTTT. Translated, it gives CASSFGRGREKLFF. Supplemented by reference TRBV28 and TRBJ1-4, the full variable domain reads DVKVTQSSRYLVKRTGEKVFLECVQDMDHENMFWYRQDPGLGLRLIYFSYDVKMKEKGDIPEGYSVSREKKERFSLILESASTNQTSMYLCASSFGRGREKLFFGSGTQLSVL.

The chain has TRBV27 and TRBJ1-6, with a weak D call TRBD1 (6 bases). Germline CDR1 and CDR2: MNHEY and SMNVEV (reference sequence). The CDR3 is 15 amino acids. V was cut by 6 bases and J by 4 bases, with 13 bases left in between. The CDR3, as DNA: TGTGCCAGCAGGCGGACAGACCTTTATAATTCACCCCTCCACTTT. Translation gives CASRRTDLYNSPLHF.

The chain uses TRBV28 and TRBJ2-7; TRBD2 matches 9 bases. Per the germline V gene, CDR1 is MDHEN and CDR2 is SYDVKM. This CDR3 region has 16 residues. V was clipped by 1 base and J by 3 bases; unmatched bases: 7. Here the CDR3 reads CASSLLGGSGSYEQYF. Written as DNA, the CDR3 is TGTGCCAGCAGTTTATTGGGCGGTAGCGGGAGCTACGAGCAGTACTTC.

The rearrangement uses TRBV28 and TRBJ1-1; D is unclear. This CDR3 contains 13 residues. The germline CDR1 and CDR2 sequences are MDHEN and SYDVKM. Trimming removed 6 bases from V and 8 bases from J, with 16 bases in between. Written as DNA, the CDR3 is TGTGCCAGCAGCTTTGTGGGGATGGGGGAAGCTTTCTTT. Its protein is CASSFVGMGEAFF.

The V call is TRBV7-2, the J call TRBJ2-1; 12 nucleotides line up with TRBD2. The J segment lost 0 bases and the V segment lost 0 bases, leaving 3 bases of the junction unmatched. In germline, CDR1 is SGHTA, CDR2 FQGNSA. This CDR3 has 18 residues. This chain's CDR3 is CASSLARTSGISYNEQFF. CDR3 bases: TGTGCCAGCAGCTTAGCGAGGACTAGCGGGATCTCCTACAATGAGCAGTTCTTC. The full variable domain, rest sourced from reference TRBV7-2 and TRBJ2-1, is GAGVSQSPSNKVTEKGKDVELRCDPISGHTALYWYRQSLGQGLEFLIYFQGNSAPDKSGLPSDRFSAERTGGSVSTLTIQRTQQEDSAVYLCASSLARTSGISYNEQFFGPGTRLTVL.